The 9 T cell receptor beta chains presented below share a single source sample, sequenced in a study of OX40 agonist ivuxolimab in advanced cancers. The library was made by the immunoSEQ multiplex PCR assay. TCRdb re-hosts the immuneACCESS table, in-frame sequences only. Its copies lack some clones; in the studies checked, an unresolved V gene accounts for under half of them, and the cause for the rest is not known. The sample table shows some 46,000 clones, and just under 95% are seen once. The biggest ten clones account for about 10% of the sample. The source was CD4+ or CD8+ T cells sorted from blood, collected in a trial of the OX40 agonist ivuxolimab. These receptors were taken from an adult with an advanced solid tumor such as melanoma, head and neck, liver or kidney cancer.

The CDR3 coding sequence is TGTGCCAGCAGCCCTACGGGGGTCGTGACTAGCGGGAGGCCCAACCATATCTACGAGCAGTACTTC. It translates to CASSPTGVVTSGRPNHIYEQYF. V and J are TRBV9 and TRBJ2-7, with TRBD2 matching 13 bases. Per the germline V gene, CDR1 is SGDLS and CDR2 is YYNGEE. The junction had 25 bases not matched to a gene; V was cut back by 4 bases and J by 3 bases. The CDR3 is 22 amino acids.

The V and J genes are TRBV9 and TRBJ2-5, with D maybe TRBD1 (6 bases). V was clipped by 2 bases and J by 5 bases, with 22 bases between them. The CDR3 runs to 17 residues. Germline V gene sequence: CDR1 SGDLS, CDR2 YYNGEE. The CDR3 bases are TGTGCCAGCAGCGTCCCCCCAGGGGTCAAAAAACAGGAGACCCAGTACTTC. Its translation is CASSVPPGVKKQETQYF.

This chain uses TRBV6-1 with TRBJ2-7; D is ambiguous. With 0 bases removed from V and 2 bases from J, the gap between germline ends came to 11 bases. From germline, CDR1 is MNHNS and CDR2 SASEGT. The CDR3 consists of 15 residues. The DNA of the CDR3 is TGTGCCAGCAGTGAAGCTTTCCGCGCCCCCTACGAGCAGTACTTC. Protein sequence: CASSEAFRAPYEQYF.

The chain combines TRBV7-8 with TRBJ1-1, with a weak D call TRBD1 (5 bases). CDR3 length equals 14 residues. Germline V lookup: CDR1 SGHVS, CDR2 FQNEAQ. Trimming shortened V by 6 bases and J by 0 bases, and 11 bases separated the two germline ends. DNA for the CDR3: TGTGCCAGCAGACCTGGGACGTTGAACACTGAAGCTTTCTTT. It is translated as CASRPGTLNTEAFF.

The rearrangement links TRBV28 to TRBJ2-7, with TRBD2 as a possible D gene (5 bases). The CDR3 loop spans 15 amino acids. V lost 3 bases and J 2 bases, leaving 14 bases between the germline ends. Germline V gene lookup returns CDR1 MDHEN and CDR2 SYDVKM. The chain's CDR3 is CASSFAERSPYEQYF. CDR3 nucleotide sequence: TGTGCCAGCAGTTTCGCCGAGCGGTCCCCCTACGAGCAGTACTTC.

The rearrangement links TRBV5-1 to TRBJ1-5, with a weak D call TRBD1 (5 bases). Trimming took off 5 bases at V and 3 bases at J, with 12 bases between the two ends. The CDR3 has 14 amino acids. Germline assignment: CDR1 SGHRS and CDR2 YFSETQ. The CDR3 spells CASRAGPYNQPQHF. The CDR3 nucleotides are TGCGCCAGCAGGGCGGGACCGTACAATCAGCCCCAGCATTTT.

The J gene is TRBJ2-7, the V gene TRBV7-9; no clear D. The germline CDR1 and CDR2 sequences are SEHNR and FQNEAQ (reference sequence). Trimming left V 5 bases short and J 7 bases short, with 18 bases between. This CDR3 has 14 residues. This CDR3 reads CASSTTALMGEQYF. CDR3 in DNA: TGTGCCAGCAGCACGACGGCGCTTATGGGGGAGCAGTACTTC.

V and J are TRBV4-1 and TRBJ1-2; TRBD1 matches at 8 bases. The CDR3 covers 13 residues. Germline V gene data show CDR1 as MGHRA and CDR2 as YSYEKL. V lost 3 bases and J lost 8; bases outside the gene matches: 5. CDR3 amino acids: CASSQAGQGGYTF. In nucleotides, the CDR3 is TGCGCCAGCAGCCAGGCCGGACAGGGCGGCTACACCTTC.

CDR3 sequence reads: CASSGSGGLTEAFF. The CDR3 nucleotides read TGTGCCAGCAGTGGGTCAGGGGGCCTCACTGAAGCTTTCTTT. The V and J genes are TRBV6-1 and TRBJ1-1, with 8 bases fitting TRBD1. This CDR3 is 14 amino acids long. Germline V gives CDR1 MNHNS, CDR2 SASEGT. V trimming: 4 bases; J trimming: 4 bases; junction bases outside the gene matches: 5.